The 7 T cell receptor beta chains given below trace back to one sample, sequenced in a study of shared clonotypes between healthy human individuals. Produced via immunoSEQ multiplex PCR; TCRdb's table is partial and in-frame only. Among about 340,000 clones listed, around 70% were seen once. The sequenced material came from memory CD4+ T cells sorted from blood. Subset here: CD45RA-negative fraction. These receptors originate from a man younger than 45 in good health.

In regard to this clone: Other nucleotide sequences in the sample specify the same CDR3. The chain is built from TRBV5-4 and TRBJ2-5, with 7 bases matching TRBD2. V was pared by 0 bases and J by 2 bases, with 1 base of the junction left unmatched. CDR3 size: 14 residues. Germline V gene lookup returns CDR1 SGHNT and CDR2 YYREEE (reference sequence). CDR3 sequence: CASSLASGQETQYF. CDR3 in DNA: TGTGCCAGCAGCTTGGCTAGCGGACAAGAGACCCAGTACTTC.

The chain is built from TRBV2 and TRBJ2-2; a possible D gene is TRBD2 (6 bases). Deletions cut 7 bases from V and 6 bases from J, with 21 bases between. Germline V gives CDR1 SNHLY, CDR2 FYNNEI. There are 16 residues in the CDR3. Written as DNA, the CDR3 is TGTGCCAGCACCAGACGGACCGGGGGATTGCCCGGGGAGCTGTTTTTT. Translating gives CASTRRTGGLPGELFF.

The chain recombines TRBV5-1 with TRBJ2-6; the match to TRBD1 covers 9 bases. This CDR3 has 16 residues. Losses at the gene ends were 6 bases for V and 0 bases for J; bases not matched to a gene: 4. Germline lookup yields CDR1 SGHRS and CDR2 YFSETQ. In nucleotides, the CDR3 is TGCGCCAGCACGAGGACAGGGGCCTCTGGGGCCAACGTCCTGACTTTC. It specifies CASTRTGASGANVLTF.

The chain uses TRBV4-3 and TRBJ2-7; perhaps TRBD1 as D (6 bases). Germline assignment: CDR1 LGHNA and CDR2 YSLEER. The CDR3 is 13 amino acids. V was pared by 4 bases and J by 2 bases, with 9 bases between. The CDR3 loop reads CASSRGQTYEQYF. The CDR3 nucleotides read TGCGCCAGCAGCCGTGGACAGACCTACGAGCAGTACTTC.

The chain carries TRBV2 and TRBJ2-7, with 8 bases aligning to TRBD2. The germline CDR1 and CDR2 sequences are SNHLY and FYNNEI. The CDR3 extends over 18 amino acids. V lost 7 bases to trimming and J lost 6 bases; unmatched junction nucleotides: 23. This CDR3 reads CASNWANNLAGSTSEQYF. In DNA, the CDR3 is TGTGCCAGCAACTGGGCTAATAATTTAGCGGGATCCACGAGCGAGCAGTACTTC.

V usage is TRBV10-2 and J usage is TRBJ2-3, with D perhaps matching TRBD1 (6 bases). CDR1 and CDR2 (germline): WSHSY, SAAADI. V was trimmed by 10 bases and J by 5 bases, leaving 25 bases between them. The CDR3 runs 16 residues. CDR3 sequence: CATANQGPRNGDTQYF. CDR3 DNA: TGCGCCACCGCAAACCAGGGGCCCCGAAACGGAGATACGCAGTATTTT.

This clone was seen only a few times. This sequence joins TRBV11-2 and TRBJ2-5; D remains unclear. Germline V gene lookup returns CDR1 SGHAT and CDR2 FQNNGV. V dropped 5 bases and J dropped 4 bases, with 14 bases sitting between them. The CDR3 totals 14 residues. CDR3: CASSPPHDPETQYF. The CDR3 DNA is TGTGCCAGCAGCCCCCCCCATGATCCAGAGACCCAGTACTTC.